Described below is a single TCR beta chain sequence and its context. As yet, its antigen is unknown. This entry comes from a study of response to subunit inactivated influenza vaccine. The study, taken as a whole, reports: It was the authors' suggestion that each seasonal influenza vaccination recruits few new T cells.

This CDR3 has 17 residues. The germline V and J ends were trimmed by 2 bases and 0 bases, with 14 bases remaining between them. Germline-derived CDR1 and CDR2 are MNHEY and SVGEGT. TCRdb processed the RT-PCR reads anew with MiXCR; each CDR3 protein has one entry. The sample yields over 450,000 distinct CDR3 sequences, approximately 13% seen once. This receptor was taken from a man aged 45-65 years who received an inactivated influenza vaccine. The V and J genes are TRBV6-2 or TRBV6-3 and TRBJ2-1; no reliable D call. This sample comprised PBMCs from blood, obtained more than 35 days after vaccination. CDR3 region: CASSYTWTLSSYNEQFF. DNA of the CDR3: TGTGCCAGCAGTTACACTTGGACGCTGAGCTCCTACAATGAGCAGTTCTTC.